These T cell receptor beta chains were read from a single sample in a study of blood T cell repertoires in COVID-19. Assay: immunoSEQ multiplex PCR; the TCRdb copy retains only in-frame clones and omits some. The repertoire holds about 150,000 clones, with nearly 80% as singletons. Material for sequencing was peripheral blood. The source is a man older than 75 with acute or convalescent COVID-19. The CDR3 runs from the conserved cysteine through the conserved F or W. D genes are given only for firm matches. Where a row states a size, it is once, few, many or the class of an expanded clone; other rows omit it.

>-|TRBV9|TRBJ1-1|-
CASSVHPGTIRGVNTEAFF
TGTGCCAGCAGCGTTCACCCCGGGACAATAAGGGGAGTGAACACTGAAGCTTTCTTT
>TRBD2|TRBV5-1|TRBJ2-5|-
CASRISSGGVGETQYF
TGCGCCAGCAGAATCAGTAGCGGGGGGGTCGGTGAGACCCAGTACTTC
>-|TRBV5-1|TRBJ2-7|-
CASSPGGLGEQYF
TGCGCCAGCAGCCCAGGGGGGCTCGGCGAGCAGTACTTC
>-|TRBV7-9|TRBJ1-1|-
CASSLVGGLNTEAFF
TGTGCCAGCAGCTTAGTGGGGGGGTTGAACACTGAAGCTTTCTTT
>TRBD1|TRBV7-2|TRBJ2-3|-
CASSQGVDTQYF
TGTGCCAGCAGCCAGGGGGTGGATACGCAGTATTTT
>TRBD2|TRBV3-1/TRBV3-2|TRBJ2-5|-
CASSQAGTSGQETQYF
TGTGCCAGCAGCCAAGCCGGGACTAGCGGTCAAGAGACCCAGTACTTC
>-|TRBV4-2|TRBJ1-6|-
CASSQEQNSNSPLHF
TGTGCCAGCAGCCAAGAGCAGAATTCGAATTCACCCCTCCACTTT
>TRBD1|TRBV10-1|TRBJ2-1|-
CASSEGSGQSISRQFF
TGCGCCAGCAGCGAGGGCTCGGGACAGAGCATTTCAAGGCAGTTCTTC
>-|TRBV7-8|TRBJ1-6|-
CASSFVAGSPTSPLHF
TGTGCCAGCAGCTTTGTCGCAGGGTCGCCTACTTCACCCCTCCACTTT
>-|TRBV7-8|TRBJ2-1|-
CASSTRLAYNEQFF
TGTGCCAGCAGCACCCGACTGGCGTACAATGAGCAGTTCTTC
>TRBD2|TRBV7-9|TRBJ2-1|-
CASSPRRLAGGGEQFF
TGTGCCAGCAGCCCCCGCCGGCTAGCGGGGGGAGGTGAGCAGTTCTTC
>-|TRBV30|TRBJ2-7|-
CAWSAQRWSLGGGEQYF
TGTGCCTGGAGTGCACAGCGGTGGAGCCTAGGGGGGGGCGAGCAGTACTTC
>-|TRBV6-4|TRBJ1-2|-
CASSDSIYHGAEGYTF
TGTGCCAGCAGTGACTCGATTTATCACGGAGCGGAGGGCTACACCTTC
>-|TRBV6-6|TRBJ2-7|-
CASSLDRSYEQYF
TGTGCCAGCAGTTTGGACAGATCCTACGAGCAGTACTTC
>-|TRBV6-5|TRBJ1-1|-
CASLAAGTEAFF
TGTGCCAGCCTCGCCGCAGGCACTGAAGCTTTCTTT
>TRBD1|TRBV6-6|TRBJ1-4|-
CASSYGGQKYEKLFF
TGTGCCAGCAGTTACGGGGGACAGAAGTATGAAAAACTGTTTTTT
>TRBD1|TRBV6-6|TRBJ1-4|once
CASSYGTGNEKLFF
TGTGCCAGCAGTTATGGGACAGGGAATGAAAAACTGTTTTTT
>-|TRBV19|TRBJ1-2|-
CASTPLGGEHYGYTF
TGTGCCAGTACCCCCCTGGGCGGGGAACACTATGGCTACACCTTC
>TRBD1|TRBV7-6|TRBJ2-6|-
CASSLRRQGVSSGANVLTF
TGTGCCAGCAGCTTAAGACGACAGGGTGTAAGCTCTGGGGCCAACGTCCTGACTTTC
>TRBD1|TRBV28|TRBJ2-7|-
CASSSGQGSREQYF
TGTGCCAGCAGTTCGGGACAGGGGTCGAGGGAGCAGTACTTC
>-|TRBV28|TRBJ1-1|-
CASSRGGGRGTEAFF
TGTGCCAGCAGCCGGGGGGGAGGCCGGGGCACTGAAGCTTTCTTT
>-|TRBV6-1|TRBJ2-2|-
CASSEMGQHTGELFF
TGTGCCAGCAGTGAAATGGGGCAGCACACCGGGGAGCTGTTTTTT
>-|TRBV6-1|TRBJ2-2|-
CASSEGVGTGELFF
TGTGCCAGCAGTGAAGGGGTCGGGACCGGGGAGCTGTTTTTT
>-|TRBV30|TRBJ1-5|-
CAWGSGQPNQPQHF
TGTGCCTGGGGCTCCGGACAGCCGAATCAGCCCCAGCATTTT
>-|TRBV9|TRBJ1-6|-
CASSVGDSSYNSPLHF
TGTGCCAGCAGCGTAGGCGACAGCTCCTATAATTCACCCCTCCACTTT
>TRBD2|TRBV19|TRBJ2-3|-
CASSIDSSGGTDTQYF
TGTGCCAGTAGTATAGACTCCTCGGGGGGGACAGATACGCAGTATTTT
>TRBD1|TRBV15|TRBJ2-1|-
CATSTLGQGLNQFF
TGTGCCACCAGCACCCTAGGACAGGGATTGAATCAGTTCTTC
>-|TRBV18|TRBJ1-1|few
CASSPLHAGLRTEAFF
TGTGCCAGCTCACCACTACACGCAGGGCTGAGAACTGAAGCTTTCTTT
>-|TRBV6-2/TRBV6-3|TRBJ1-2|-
CASSSGERLGRGYTF
TGTGCCAGCAGCTCAGGTGAACGCTTGGGCCGTGGCTACACCTTC
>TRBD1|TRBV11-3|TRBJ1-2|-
CASSPGQGAEGYTF
TGTGCCAGCAGCCCCGGACAGGGGGCTGAAGGCTACACCTTC
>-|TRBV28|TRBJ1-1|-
CASGAWEAFF
TGTGCCAGCGGAGCTTGGGAAGCTTTCTTT
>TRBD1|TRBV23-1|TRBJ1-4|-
CASSHPGTVNEKLFF
TGCGCCAGCAGTCATCCCGGGACAGTAAACGAAAAACTGTTTTTT
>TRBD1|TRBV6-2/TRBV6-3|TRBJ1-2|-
CASSWGTGALASYGYTF
TGTGCCAGCAGTTGGGGGACAGGGGCCCTGGCTTCCTATGGCTACACCTTC
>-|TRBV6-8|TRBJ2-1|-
CASSYRGGTDNEQFF
TGTGCCAGCAGTTACAGGGGGGGTACCGACAATGAGCAGTTCTTC
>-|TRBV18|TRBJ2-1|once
CASSPGSGEYNEQFF
TGTGCCAGCTCACCAGGTTCAGGGGAATACAATGAGCAGTTCTTC
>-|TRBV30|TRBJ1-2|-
CAWRQESNYGYTF
TGTGCCTGGAGACAGGAATCTAACTATGGCTACACCTTC
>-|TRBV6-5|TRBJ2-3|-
CATRLSLTDTQYF
TGTGCCACCCGACTTTCCCTCACAGATACGCAGTATTTT
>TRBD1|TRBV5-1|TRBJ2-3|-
CASSLGQGVDTQYF
TGCGCCAGCAGCTTGGGACAGGGAGTTGATACGCAGTATTTT
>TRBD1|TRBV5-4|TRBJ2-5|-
CASSSGTEETQYF
TGTGCCAGCAGCTCCGGGACAGAAGAGACCCAGTACTTC
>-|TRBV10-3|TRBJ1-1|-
CAISEGGTDTEAFF
TGTGCCATCAGTGAAGGGGGTACGGACACTGAAGCTTTCTTT
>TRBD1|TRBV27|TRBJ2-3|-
CASSGTGKRDTQYF
TGTGCCAGCAGCGGGACAGGGAAGAGAGATACGCAGTATTTT
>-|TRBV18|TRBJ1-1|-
CASSPVTDTVEAFF
TGTGCCAGCTCACCTGTAACAGATACCGTGGAAGCTTTCTTT
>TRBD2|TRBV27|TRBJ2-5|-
CASSLAVAGRQTQYF
TGTGCCAGCAGTTTAGCGGTAGCGGGGAGACAGACCCAGTACTTC